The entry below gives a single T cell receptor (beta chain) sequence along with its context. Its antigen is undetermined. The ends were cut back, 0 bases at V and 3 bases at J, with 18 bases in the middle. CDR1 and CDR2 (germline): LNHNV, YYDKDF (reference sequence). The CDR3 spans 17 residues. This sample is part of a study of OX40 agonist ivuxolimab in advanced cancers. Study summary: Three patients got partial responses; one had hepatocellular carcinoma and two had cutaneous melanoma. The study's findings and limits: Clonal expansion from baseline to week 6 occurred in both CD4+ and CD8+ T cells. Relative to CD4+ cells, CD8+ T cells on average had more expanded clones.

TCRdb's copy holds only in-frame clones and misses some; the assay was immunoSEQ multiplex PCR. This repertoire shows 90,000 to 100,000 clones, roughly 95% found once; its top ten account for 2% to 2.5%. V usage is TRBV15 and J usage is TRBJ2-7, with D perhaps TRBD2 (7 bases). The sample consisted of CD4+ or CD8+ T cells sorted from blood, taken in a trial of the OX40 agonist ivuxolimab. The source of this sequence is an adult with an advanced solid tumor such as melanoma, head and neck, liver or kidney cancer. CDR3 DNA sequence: TGTGCCACCAGCAGAGATCGGATGGGGGGGGCCCTCTACGAGCAGTACTTC. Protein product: CATSRDRMGGALYEQYF.